These 9 T cell receptor beta chains came from one sample sequenced in a study of shared clonotypes between healthy human individuals. Clones were read by immunoSEQ multiplex PCR, and TCRdb kept only the in-frame ones, dropping some. The sample records about 1,900,000 clones, around 96% being singletons. Terminally differentiated effector memory CD45RA+ cells were left out of the naive CD8 fraction, which was CD45RO-negative and positively selected for CCR7. Sequenced material: naive CD8+ T cells sorted from blood. These receptors all come from a man aged 18 to 29 in good health.

The chain uses TRBV27 and TRBJ2-1; the match to TRBD2 covers 7 bases. Germline V gene data show CDR1 as MNHEY and CDR2 as SMNVEV (reference sequence). The CDR3 length is 14 residues. Germline trimming cut 2 bases from V and 8 bases from J; bases unmatched to any gene: 6. The CDR3 loop is CASSLAGLVHEQFF. In nucleotides, the CDR3 is TGTGCCAGCAGTTTAGCCGGACTAGTCCATGAGCAGTTCTTC.

Comment on this clone: The sample has other DNA sequences that encode this CDR3 too. J is TRBJ2-7 and V is TRBV2; TRBD1 is a possible D gene (6 bases). This CDR3 spans 13 amino acids. CDR1 and CDR2 (germline): SNHLY, FYNNEI. V was cut by 1 base and J by 2 bases, with 6 bases left in between. In nucleotides, the CDR3 is TGTGCCAGCAGTGAAGACAGGGCCTACGAGCAGTACTTC. The encoded protein is CASSEDRAYEQYF.

The chain combines TRBV28 with TRBJ2-7; TRBD1 matches at 8 bases. Germline loops: CDR1 MDHEN, CDR2 SYDVKM. V dropped 2 bases and J dropped 1; count of bases not matched to a gene: 10. The CDR3 is 17 amino acids. CDR3 nucleotides: TGTGCCAGCAGTTTAGAGGGTTGGACAGGGACGTCCTACGAGCAGTACTTC. This encodes CASSLEGWTGTSYEQYF.

The rearrangement links TRBV7-2 to TRBJ2-5, with a weak D call TRBD2 (5 bases). Germline-derived CDR1 and CDR2 are SGHTA and FQGNSA. The CDR3 totals 16 residues. V was cut by 3 bases and J by 2 bases, with 16 bases left in between. The CDR3 loop is CASSFSLEGSQETQYF. CDR3 nucleotide sequence: TGTGCCAGCAGCTTTTCCTTAGAGGGATCACAAGAGACCCAGTACTTC.

The chain combines TRBV27 with TRBJ2-7, with D possibly being TRBD2 (5 bases). Trimming took 5 bases from V and 4 from J, leaving 15 bases between them. Germline CDR1 and CDR2: MNHEY and SMNVEV (reference sequence). The CDR3 totals 14 residues. The CDR3 bases are TGTGCCAGCAGTGGATGGGGATCGGGGTACGAGCAGTACTTC. The encoded protein is CASSGWGSGYEQYF.

This chain joins TRBV4-1 and TRBJ1-1; D is perhaps TRBD1 (6 bases). The V end was cut by 3 bases, the J end by 11 bases, with 16 bases between. This CDR3 is 13 amino acids long. Germline V CDR1 and CDR2: MGHRA, YSYEKL. For the CDR3, the DNA is TGCGCCAGCAGCCAGGAACCGAACGACAGGGCTTTCTTT. Its protein is CASSQEPNDRAFF.

With respect to this clone: Other DNA sequences in the same sample also yield this CDR3. The genes are TRBV6-5 and TRBJ1-1, with a possible D match to TRBD1 (6 bases). The CDR3 has 14 amino acids. The germline CDR1 and CDR2 sequences are MNHEY and SVGAGI. Between the trimmed V and J ends, which lost 0 bases and 4 bases, there was a span of 9 bases. The CDR3, as DNA: TGTGCCAGCAGTTACTCAGAAGGGGGCACTGAAGCTTTCTTT. This sequence encodes CASSYSEGGTEAFF.

The V call is TRBV5-6, the J call TRBJ2-7; TRBD1 matches at 8 bases. J gave up 7 bases and V 5 bases, and 8 bases lay outside the gene matches. This CDR3 has 13 amino acids. Germline V gene lookup returns CDR1 SGHDT and CDR2 YYEEEE. CDR3 in DNA: TGTGCCAGCAGTCGGCAGGGGGCAGGGGAGCAGTACTTC. Translating it yields CASSRQGAGEQYF. The variable domain in full, completed from reference TRBV5-6 and TRBJ2-7, reads DAGVTQSPTHLIKTRGQQVTLRCSPKSGHDTVSWYQQALGQGPQFIFQYYEEEERQRGNFPDRFSGHQFPNYSSELNVNALLLGDSALYLCASSRQGAGEQYFGPGTRLTVT.

The CDR3 region has the DNA TGTGCCAGCAGCCCATGGACAGGGTCGGGAGATACGCAGTATTTT. It encodes CASSPWTGSGDTQYF. This chain uses TRBV11-2 with TRBJ2-3; 8 bases line up with TRBD1. Trimming at V came to 5 bases and at J to 5 bases, leaving 9 bases not matched to a gene. CDR1 is SGHAT, CDR2 FQNNGV, per germline. The CDR3 sequence is 15 residues long.